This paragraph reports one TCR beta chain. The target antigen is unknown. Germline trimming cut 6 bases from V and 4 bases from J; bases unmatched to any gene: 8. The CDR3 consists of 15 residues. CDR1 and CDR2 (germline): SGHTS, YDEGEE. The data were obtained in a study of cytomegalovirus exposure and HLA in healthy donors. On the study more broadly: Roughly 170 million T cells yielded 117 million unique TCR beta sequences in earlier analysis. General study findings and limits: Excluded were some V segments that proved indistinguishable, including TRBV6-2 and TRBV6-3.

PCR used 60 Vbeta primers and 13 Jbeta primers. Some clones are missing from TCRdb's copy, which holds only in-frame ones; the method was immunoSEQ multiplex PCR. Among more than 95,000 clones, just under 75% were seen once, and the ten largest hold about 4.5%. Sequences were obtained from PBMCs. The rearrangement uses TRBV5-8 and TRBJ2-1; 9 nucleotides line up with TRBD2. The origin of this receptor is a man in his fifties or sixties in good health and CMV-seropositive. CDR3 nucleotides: TGTGCCAGCAATCGGGGGACTAGCTCTTACAATGAGCAGTTCTTC. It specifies CASNRGTSSYNEQFF.